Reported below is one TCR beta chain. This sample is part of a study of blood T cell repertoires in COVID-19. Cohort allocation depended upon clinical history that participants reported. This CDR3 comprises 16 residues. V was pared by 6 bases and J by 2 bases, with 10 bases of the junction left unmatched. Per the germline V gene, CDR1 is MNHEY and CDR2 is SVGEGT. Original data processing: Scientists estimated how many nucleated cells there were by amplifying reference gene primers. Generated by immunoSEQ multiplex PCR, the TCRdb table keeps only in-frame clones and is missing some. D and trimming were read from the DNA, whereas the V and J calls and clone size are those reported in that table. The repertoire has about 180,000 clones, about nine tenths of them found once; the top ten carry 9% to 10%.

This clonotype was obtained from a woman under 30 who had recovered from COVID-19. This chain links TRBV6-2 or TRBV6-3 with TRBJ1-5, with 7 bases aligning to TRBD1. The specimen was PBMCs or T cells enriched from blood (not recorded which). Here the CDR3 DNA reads TGTGCCAGCAGCCCTTCGAACAGGGGAGGCAATCAGCCCCAGCATTTT. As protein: CASSPSNRGGNQPQHF.